This T cell receptor beta chain appears in the sequencing data of a study of CD8+CD57+ T cells in acquired aplastic anemia. Study at large: An average of about 3.4 ug of DNA was obtained from sorted CD4+ and CD8+ cells.

The CDR3 extends over 14 amino acids. Germline loops: CDR1 KGHDR, CDR2 SFDVKD. CD8+CD57+ cell expansion, shown by flow cytometry, had occurred in the patients selected for sequencing. The use of genomic DNA as template underpinned the TCR beta VDJ and CDR3 profiling. TCRdb reprocessed the reads via MiXCR and lists one record per CDR3 protein. This sample has about 260,000 distinct CDR3 sequences, with 82% found just once. Study-level results: There were fewer than 35 CD8+ CDR3 sequences that occurred in both patients and controls. Between the patient and control groups, CD8+ Simpson's diversity did not differ significantly.

This clonotype was detected only once. As yet, its antigen is unknown. An end of the junction differs from the germline gene, which may be a read error. V and J are TRBV24-1 and TRBJ2-1; 12 positions agree with TRBD2. The sample was sorted CD4+, CD8+, or CD8+CD57+ T cells (not recorded which) from PBMCs. This sequence originates from a human donor with aplastic anemia. The CDR3 sequence: CSTMTSGSKNEQFF. In DNA form, the CDR3 reads TGCAGTACCATGACTAGCGGGAGTAAGAATGAGCAGTTCTTC.